These T cell receptor beta chains were read from a single sample in a study of T cells after yellow fever vaccination. TCRdb itself ran the 5' RACE reads through MiXCR, one entry per CDR3 protein. This sample has hundreds of thousands of distinct CDR3 sequences; around 12% occur once, and the top ten carry 14% to 15%. The specimen comprised PBMCs, sampled on the day of the yellow fever booster vaccination. The receptor source for this set is a man aged 30-40 years who received the YFV17D yellow fever vaccine. Both conserved end residues are part of each CDR3. The D gene is left open where the match is weak. Expanded clones get a size class; other rows say once, few or many, or leave the size out.

V: TRBV7-3
D: TRBD2
J: TRBJ2-7
size: NA
DNA: TGTGCCAGCAGCTCCGGGACTAGCGGGAGTGGCCAACACTTC
CDR3: CASSSGTSGSGQHF

V: TRBV2
D: TRBD2
J: TRBJ2-7
size: NA
DNA: TGTGCCAGCCGCTTTGGGGGGGTCGCCTACGAGCAGTACTTC
CDR3: CASRFGGVAYEQYF

V: TRBV28
D: NA
J: TRBJ1-4
size: NA
DNA: TGTGCCAGCAGGGGGGCTGCGGATGAAAAACTGTTTTTT
CDR3: CASRGAADEKLFF

V: TRBV2
D: NA
J: TRBJ1-6
size: few
DNA: TGTGCCAGCAGTCCACAGCAGGCCCGTTGGGGTGACTCACCCCTCCACTTT
CDR3: CASSPQQARWGDSPLHF

V: TRBV6-5
D: NA
J: TRBJ1-2
size: NA
DNA: TGTGCCAGCAGTTACTTTCCGGGACTATATGGCTACACCTTC
CDR3: CASSYFPGLYGYTF

V: TRBV29-1
D: NA
J: TRBJ2-3
size: few
DNA: TGCAGCTCAACCCGTCCCGGAGGTACGCAGTATTTT
CDR3: CSSTRPGGTQYF

V: TRBV7-2
D: NA
J: TRBJ2-3
size: many
DNA: TGTGCCAGCAGCTCCCAGACGGGAACAGATACGCAGTATTTT
CDR3: CASSSQTGTDTQYF

V: TRBV10-1
D: NA
J: TRBJ2-2
size: NA
DNA: TGCGCCAGCAGTGATCCGGGTGGGTCGAGCACCGGGGAGCTGTTTTTT
CDR3: CASSDPGGSSTGELFF

V: TRBV30
D: NA
J: TRBJ2-2
size: NA
DNA: TGTGCCTGGTCGGGACGGAGAACCGGGGAGCTGTTTTTT
CDR3: CAWSGRRTGELFF

V: TRBV7-2
D: TRBD2
J: TRBJ2-7
size: once
DNA: TGTGCCAGCAGCTTAGCGGGGTTAGCGGGAGGGGGCGAGCAGTACTTC
CDR3: CASSLAGLAGGGEQYF